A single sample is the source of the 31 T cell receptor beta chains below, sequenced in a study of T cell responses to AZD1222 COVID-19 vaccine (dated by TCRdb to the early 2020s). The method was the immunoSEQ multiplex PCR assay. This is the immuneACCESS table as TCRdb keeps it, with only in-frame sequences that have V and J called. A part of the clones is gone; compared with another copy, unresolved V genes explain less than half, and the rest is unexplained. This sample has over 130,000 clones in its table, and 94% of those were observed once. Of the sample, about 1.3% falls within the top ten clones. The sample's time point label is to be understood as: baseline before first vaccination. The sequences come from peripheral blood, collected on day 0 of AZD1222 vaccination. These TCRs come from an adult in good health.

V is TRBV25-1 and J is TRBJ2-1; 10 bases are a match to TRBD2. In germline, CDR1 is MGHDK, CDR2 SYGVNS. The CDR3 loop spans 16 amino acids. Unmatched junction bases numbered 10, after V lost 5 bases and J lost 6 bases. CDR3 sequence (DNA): TGTGCCAGCAGTATAATAGCGGGGGGTGAGGCCAATGAGCAGTTCTTC. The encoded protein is CASSIIAGGEANEQFF.

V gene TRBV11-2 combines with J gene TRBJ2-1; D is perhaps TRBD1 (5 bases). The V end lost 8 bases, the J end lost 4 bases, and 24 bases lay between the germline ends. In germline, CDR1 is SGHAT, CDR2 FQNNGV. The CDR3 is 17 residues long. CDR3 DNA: TGTGCCAGCGGAACCCAAGGGGCTTTCCGACTTTACAATGAGCAGTTCTTC. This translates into CASGTQGAFRLYNEQFF.

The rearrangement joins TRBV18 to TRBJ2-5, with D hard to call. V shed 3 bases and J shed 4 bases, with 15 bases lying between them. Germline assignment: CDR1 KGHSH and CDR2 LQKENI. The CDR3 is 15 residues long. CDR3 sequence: CASSPPVGWGETQYF. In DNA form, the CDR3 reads TGTGCCAGCTCACCTCCTGTTGGGTGGGGAGAGACCCAGTACTTC.

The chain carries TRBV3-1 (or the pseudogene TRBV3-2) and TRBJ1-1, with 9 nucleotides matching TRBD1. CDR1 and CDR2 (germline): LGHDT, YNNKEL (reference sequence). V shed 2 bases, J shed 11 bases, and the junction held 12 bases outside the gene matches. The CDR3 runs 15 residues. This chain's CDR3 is CASSQMTGGRPNAFF. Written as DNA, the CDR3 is TGTGCCAGCAGCCAAATGACAGGGGGGCGCCCGAACGCTTTCTTT.

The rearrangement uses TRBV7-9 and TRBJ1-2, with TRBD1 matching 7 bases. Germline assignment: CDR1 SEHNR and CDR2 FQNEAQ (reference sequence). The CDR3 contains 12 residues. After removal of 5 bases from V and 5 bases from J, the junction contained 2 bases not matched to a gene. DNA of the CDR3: TGTGCCAGCAGCCCACAGGGGTATGGCTACACCTTC. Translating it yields CASSPQGYGYTF.

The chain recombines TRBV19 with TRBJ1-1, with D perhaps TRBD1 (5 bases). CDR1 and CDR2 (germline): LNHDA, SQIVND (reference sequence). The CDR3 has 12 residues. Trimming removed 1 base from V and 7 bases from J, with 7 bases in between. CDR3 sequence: CASSIGGGEAFF. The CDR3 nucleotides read TGTGCCAGTAGTATAGGGGGCGGTGAAGCTTTCTTT. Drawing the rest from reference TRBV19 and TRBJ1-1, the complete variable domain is DGGITQSPKYLFRKEGQNVTLSCEQNLNHDAMYWYRQDPGQGLRLIYYSQIVNDFQKGDIAEGYSVSREKKESFPLTVTSAQKNPTAFYLCASSIGGGEAFFGQGTRLTVV.

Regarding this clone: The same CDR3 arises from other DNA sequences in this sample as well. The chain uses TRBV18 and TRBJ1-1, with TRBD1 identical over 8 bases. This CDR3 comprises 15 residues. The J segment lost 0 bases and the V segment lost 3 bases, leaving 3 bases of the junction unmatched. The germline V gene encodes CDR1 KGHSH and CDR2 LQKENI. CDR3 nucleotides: TGTGCCAGCTCACCGGGACAGGCCCTGAACACTGAAGCTTTCTTT. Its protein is CASSPGQALNTEAFF. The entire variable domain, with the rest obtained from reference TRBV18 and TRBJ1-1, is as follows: NAGVMQNPRHLVRRRGQEARLRCSPMKGHSHVYWYRQLPEEGLKFMVYLQKENIIDESGMPKERFSAEFPKEGPSILRIQQVVRGDSAAYFCASSPGQALNTEAFFGQGTRLTVV.

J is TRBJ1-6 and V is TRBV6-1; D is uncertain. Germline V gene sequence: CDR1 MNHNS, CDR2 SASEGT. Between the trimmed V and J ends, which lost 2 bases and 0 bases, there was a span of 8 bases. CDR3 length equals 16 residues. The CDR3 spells CASSEILSSYNSPLHF. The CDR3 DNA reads TGTGCCAGCAGTGAAATATTGAGCTCCTATAATTCACCCCTCCACTTT.

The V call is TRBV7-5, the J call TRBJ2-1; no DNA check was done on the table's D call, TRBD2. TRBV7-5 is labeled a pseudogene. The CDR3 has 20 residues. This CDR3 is CARSPRMMGAGGPIPVGQFF. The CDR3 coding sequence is TGTGCCAGAAGCCCCCGTATGATGGGAGCGGGAGGGCCCATTCCCGTTGGGCAGTTCTTC.

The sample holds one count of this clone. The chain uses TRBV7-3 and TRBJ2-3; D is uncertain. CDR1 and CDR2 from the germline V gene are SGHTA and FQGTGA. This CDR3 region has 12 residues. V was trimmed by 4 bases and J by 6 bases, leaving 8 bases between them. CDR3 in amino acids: CASSYTADTQYF. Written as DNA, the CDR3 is TGTGCCAGCAGCTATACAGCCGATACGCAGTATTTT.

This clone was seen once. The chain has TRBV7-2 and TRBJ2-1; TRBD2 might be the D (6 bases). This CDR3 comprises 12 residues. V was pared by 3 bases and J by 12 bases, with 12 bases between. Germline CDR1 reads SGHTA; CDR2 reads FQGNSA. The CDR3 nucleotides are TGTGCCAGCAGCTTTCTGGGAGGTCCGCAGTTCTTC. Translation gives CASSFLGGPQFF.

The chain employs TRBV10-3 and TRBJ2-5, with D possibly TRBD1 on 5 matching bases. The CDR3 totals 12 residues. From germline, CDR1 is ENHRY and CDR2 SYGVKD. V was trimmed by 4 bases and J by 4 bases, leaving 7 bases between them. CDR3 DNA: TGTGCCATCAGTGGAAGGGGAGAGACCCAGTACTTC. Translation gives CAISGRGETQYF.

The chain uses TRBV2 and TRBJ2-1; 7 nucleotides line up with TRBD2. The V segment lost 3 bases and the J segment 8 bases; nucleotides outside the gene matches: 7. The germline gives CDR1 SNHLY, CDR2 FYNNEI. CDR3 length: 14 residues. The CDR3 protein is CASSDNPGGDEQFF. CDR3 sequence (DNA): TGTGCCAGCAGTGATAATCCGGGAGGTGATGAGCAGTTCTTC.

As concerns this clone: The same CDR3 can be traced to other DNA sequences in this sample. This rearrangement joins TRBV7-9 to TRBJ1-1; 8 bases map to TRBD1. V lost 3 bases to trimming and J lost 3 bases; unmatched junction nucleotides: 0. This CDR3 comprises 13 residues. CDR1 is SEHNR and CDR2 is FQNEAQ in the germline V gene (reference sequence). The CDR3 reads CASSLTGDTEAFF. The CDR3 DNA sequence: TGTGCCAGCAGCTTGACAGGGGACACTGAAGCTTTCTTT.

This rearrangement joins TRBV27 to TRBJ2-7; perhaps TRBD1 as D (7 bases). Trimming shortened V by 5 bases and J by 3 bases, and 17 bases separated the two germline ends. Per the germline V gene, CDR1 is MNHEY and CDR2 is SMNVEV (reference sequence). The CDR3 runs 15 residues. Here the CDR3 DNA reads TGTGCCAGCAGTCCGACAGGGACTTTAGTCTACGAGCAGTACGTC. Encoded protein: CASSPTGTLVYEQYV.

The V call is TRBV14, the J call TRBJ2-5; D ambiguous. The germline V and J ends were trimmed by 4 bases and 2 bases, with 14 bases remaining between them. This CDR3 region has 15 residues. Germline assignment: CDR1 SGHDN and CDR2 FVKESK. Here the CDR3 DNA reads TGTGCCAGCAGCCGCTCCTGGCGGCGGCAAGAGACCCAGTACTTC. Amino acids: CASSRSWRRQETQYF.

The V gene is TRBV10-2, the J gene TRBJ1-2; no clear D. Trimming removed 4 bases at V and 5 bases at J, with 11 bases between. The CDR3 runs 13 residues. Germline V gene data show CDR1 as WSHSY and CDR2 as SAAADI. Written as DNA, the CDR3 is TGCGCCAGCAGTGGCTTACTGGTTTATGGCTACACCTTC. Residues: CASSGLLVYGYTF.

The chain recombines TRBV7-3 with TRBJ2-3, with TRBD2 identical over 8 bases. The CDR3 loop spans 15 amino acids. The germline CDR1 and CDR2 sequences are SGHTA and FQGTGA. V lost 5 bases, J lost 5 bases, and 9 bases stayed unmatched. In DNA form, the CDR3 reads TGTGCCAGCAGCGAAAGCGGGAGCCTTGGAGATACGCAGTATTTT. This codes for CASSESGSLGDTQYF.

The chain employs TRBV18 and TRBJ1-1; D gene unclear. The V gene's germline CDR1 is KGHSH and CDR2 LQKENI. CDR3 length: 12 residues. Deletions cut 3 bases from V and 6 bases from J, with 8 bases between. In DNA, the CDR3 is TGTGCCAGCTCACCGGTAGAAGCTGAAGCTTTCTTT. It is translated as CASSPVEAEAFF.

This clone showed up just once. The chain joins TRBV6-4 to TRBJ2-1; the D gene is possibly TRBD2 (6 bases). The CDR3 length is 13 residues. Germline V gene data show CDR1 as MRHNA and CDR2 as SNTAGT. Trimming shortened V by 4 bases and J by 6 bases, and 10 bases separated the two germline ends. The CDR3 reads CASSVVGGNEQFF. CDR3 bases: TGTGCCAGCAGTGTCGTCGGGGGCAATGAGCAGTTCTTC.

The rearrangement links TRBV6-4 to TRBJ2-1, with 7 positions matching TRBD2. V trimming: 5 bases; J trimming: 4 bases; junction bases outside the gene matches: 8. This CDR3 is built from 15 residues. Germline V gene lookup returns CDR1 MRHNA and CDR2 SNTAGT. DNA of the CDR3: TGTGCCAGCAGTAGTGGGGGGGGTTCATACAATGAGCAGTTCTTC. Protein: CASSSGGGSYNEQFF.

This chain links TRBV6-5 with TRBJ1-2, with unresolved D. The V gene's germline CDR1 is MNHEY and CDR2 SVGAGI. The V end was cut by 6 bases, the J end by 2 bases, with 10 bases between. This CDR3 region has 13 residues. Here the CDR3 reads CASSFGLNYGYTF. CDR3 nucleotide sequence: TGTGCCAGCAGCTTCGGACTGAACTATGGCTACACCTTC.

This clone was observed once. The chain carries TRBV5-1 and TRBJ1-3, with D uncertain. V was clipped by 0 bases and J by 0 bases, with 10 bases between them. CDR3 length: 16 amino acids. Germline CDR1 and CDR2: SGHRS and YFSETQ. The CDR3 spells CASSLGQIRSGNTIYF. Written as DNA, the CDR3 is TGCGCCAGCAGCTTGGGGCAGATTCGCTCTGGAAACACCATATATTTT. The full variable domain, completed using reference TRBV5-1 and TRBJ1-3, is KAGVTQTPRYLIKTRGQQVTLSCSPISGHRSVSWYQQTPGQGLQFLFEYFSETQRNKGNFPGRFSGRQFSNSRSEMNVSTLELGDSALYLCASSLGQIRSGNTIYFGEGSWLTVV.

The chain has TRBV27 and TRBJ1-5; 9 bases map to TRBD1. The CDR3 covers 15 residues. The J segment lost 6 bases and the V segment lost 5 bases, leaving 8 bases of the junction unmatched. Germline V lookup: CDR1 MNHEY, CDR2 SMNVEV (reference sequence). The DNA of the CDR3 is TGTGCCAGCAGTGAACGGGACAGGGTGGGTCAGCCCCAGCATTTT. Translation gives CASSERDRVGQPQHF.

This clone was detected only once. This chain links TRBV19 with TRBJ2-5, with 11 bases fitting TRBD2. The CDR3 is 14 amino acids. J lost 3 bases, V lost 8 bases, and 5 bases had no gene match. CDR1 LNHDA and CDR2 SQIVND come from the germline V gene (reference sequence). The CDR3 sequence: CASGTTSGKETQYF. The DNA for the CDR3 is TGTGCCAGTGGGACGACTAGCGGGAAAGAGACCCAGTACTTC.

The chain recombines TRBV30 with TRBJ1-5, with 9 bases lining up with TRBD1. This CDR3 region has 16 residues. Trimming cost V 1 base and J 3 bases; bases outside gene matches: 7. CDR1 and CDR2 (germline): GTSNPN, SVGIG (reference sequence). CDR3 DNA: TGTGCCTGGAGTGACACCCGGACAGGGGACAATCAGCCCCAGCATTTT. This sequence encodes CAWSDTRTGDNQPQHF.

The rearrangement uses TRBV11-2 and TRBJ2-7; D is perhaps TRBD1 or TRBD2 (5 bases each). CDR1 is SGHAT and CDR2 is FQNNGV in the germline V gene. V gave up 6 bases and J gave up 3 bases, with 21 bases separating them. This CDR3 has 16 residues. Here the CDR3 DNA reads TGTGCCAGCAGTGAAGCTGGGGGAATGGGGAGCTACGAGCAGTACGTC. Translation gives CASSEAGGMGSYEQYV.

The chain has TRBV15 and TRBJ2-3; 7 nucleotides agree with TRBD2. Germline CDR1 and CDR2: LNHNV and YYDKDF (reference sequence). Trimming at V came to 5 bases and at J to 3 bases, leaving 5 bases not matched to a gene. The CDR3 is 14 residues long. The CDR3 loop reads CATSSGGRTDTQYF. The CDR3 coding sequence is TGTGCCACCAGCTCGGGGGGAAGGACAGATACGCAGTATTTT.

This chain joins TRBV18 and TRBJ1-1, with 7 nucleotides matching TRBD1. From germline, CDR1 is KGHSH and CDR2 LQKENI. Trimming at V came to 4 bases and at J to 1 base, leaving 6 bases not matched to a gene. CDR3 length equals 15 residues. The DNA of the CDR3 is TGTGCCAGCTCACGAAACAGGGGAGAGAACACTGAAGCTTTCTTT. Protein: CASSRNRGENTEAFF.

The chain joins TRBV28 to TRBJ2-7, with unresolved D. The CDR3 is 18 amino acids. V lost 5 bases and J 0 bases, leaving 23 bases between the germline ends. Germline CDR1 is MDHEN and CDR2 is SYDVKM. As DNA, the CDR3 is TGTGCCAGCAGTCCCTCGCCAAGTCACCCAAGGAACTCCTACGAGCAGTACGTC. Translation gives CASSPSPSHPRNSYEQYV.

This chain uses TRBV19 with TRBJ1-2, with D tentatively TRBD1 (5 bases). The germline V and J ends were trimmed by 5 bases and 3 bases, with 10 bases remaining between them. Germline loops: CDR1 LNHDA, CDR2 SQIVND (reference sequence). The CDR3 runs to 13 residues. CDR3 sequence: CASSPTGDYGYTF. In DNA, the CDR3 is TGTGCCAGTAGTCCCACGGGGGACTATGGCTACACCTTC.